By share, the clone carrying this TCR beta chain counts as medium-sized. Its target is unknown. This record belongs to a study of siplizumab effects on memory and regulatory T cells. General study findings and limits: The alloresponse seemed to draw substantially on naive T cells, which appeared more diverse than memory cells. There were only a minor fraction of alloreactive clones that mapped to unstimulated subsets.

Trimming removed 1 base from V and 7 bases from J; junction bases left unmatched: 2. CDR3 length equals 14 residues. Germline V CDR1 and CDR2: MGHRA, YSYEKL. Responder and stimulator cells in the mixed lymphocyte reaction were cultured together for around 6 days at 37°C. Assay: immunoSEQ multiplex PCR; the TCRdb copy retains only in-frame clones and omits some. The profile shows approximately 10,000 clones, around half of them singletons. The source of this sequence is a human donor in good health; the cells came from an allogeneic mixed lymphocyte reaction. Some clones in this sample may be carry-over from other donors' samples. The sample taken for sequencing was CFSE-low (dividing) CD8+ T cells sorted from an allogeneic mixed lymphocyte reaction. The chain recombines TRBV4-1 with TRBJ1-4; 8 nucleotides match TRBD1. The CDR3 loop reads CASSQGGTGEKLFF. DNA for the CDR3: TGCGCCAGCAGCCAAGGAGGGACAGGTGAAAAACTGTTTTTT.